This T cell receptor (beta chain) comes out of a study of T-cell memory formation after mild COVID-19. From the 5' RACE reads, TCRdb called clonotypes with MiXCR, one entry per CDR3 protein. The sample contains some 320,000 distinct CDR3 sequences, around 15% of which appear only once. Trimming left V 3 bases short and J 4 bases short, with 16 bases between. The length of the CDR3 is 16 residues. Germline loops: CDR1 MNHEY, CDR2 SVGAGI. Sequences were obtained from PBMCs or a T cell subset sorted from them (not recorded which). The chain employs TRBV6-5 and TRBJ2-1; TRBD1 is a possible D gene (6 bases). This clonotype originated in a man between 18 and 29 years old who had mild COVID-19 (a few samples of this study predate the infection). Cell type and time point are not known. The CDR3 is CASSYFLDTGYNEQFF. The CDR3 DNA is TGTGCCAGCAGTTATTTCTTGGATACAGGGTACAATGAGCAGTTCTTC.